The 19 T cell receptor beta chains below were found in one sample sequenced in a study of shared clonotypes between healthy human individuals. Using immunoSEQ multiplex PCR, the repertoire was profiled, and TCRdb retains in-frame clones only, with some absent. The sample contains around 2.5 million clones, 93% of which appear only once. Sequencing used naive CD4+ T cells from PBMCs. Noted subset: CD45RA+ positively selected. These receptor sequences come from a man aged 18 to 29 in good health. Some clones in this sample may be carry-over from other donors' samples.

The rearrangement uses TRBV4-1 and TRBJ2-7; 9 bases map to TRBD1. The CDR3 consists of 15 residues. CDR1 is MGHRA and CDR2 is YSYEKL in the germline V gene. The V segment lost 1 base and the J segment 6 bases; nucleotides outside the gene matches: 7. CDR3: CASSQAGTGRFEQYF. The CDR3 nucleotides are TGCGCCAGCAGCCAAGCCGGGACAGGGCGCTTCGAGCAGTACTTC.

This clone was observed a single time. The CDR3 sequence is CAIFLDGGDRENIQYF. CDR3 nucleotide sequence: TGTGCCATCTTCTTAGACGGGGGGGATCGAGAAAACATTCAGTACTTC. This chain connects TRBV28 to TRBJ2-4, with 8 bases aligning to TRBD2. J gave up 5 bases and V 10 bases, and 16 bases lay outside the gene matches. The CDR3 extends over 16 amino acids. Germline assignment: CDR1 MDHEN and CDR2 SYDVKM.

The chain employs TRBV6-5 and TRBJ2-5; D perhaps matches TRBD2 (7 bases). Between the trimmed V and J ends, which lost 8 bases and 5 bases, there was a span of 15 bases. Per germline, CDR1 MNHEY and CDR2 SVGAGI. The CDR3 is 13 amino acids. DNA of the CDR3: TGTGCCAGCCGGGGGGCGGGAGTGGAGACCCAGTACTTC. Protein product: CASRGAGVETQYF.

A few counts support this clone. This sequence joins TRBV7-2 and TRBJ2-7, with 7 bases lining up with TRBD1. The CDR3 extends over 11 amino acids. Trimming took 5 bases from V and 9 from J; bases not matched to a gene: 4. Germline assignment: CDR1 SGHTA and CDR2 FQGNSA. The CDR3 nucleotides read TGTGCCAGCAGCGCACAGGGGAGGCAGTACTTC. Its protein is CASSAQGRQYF.

The rearrangement uses TRBV4-1 and TRBJ1-2; D gene unclear. The germline CDR1 and CDR2 sequences are MGHRA and YSYEKL. There are 14 residues in the CDR3. V lost 0 bases, J lost 5 bases, and 10 bases lay in between. The CDR3 region is CASSQESGFYGYTF. CDR3 in DNA: TGCGCCAGCAGCCAAGAATCCGGGTTTTATGGCTACACCTTC.

Only one count was recorded for this clone. The gene calls are TRBV28 and TRBJ1-5; possibly TRBD1 for D (6 bases). The CDR3 is made up of 12 amino acids. V shed 7 bases and J shed 6 bases, with 10 bases lying between them. CDR1 and CDR2 from the germline V gene are MDHEN and SYDVKM. CDR3 coding DNA: TGTGCCAGCACTATAGGGGGTCAGCCCCAGCATTTT. Protein sequence: CASTIGGQPQHF.

A note on this clone: The same CDR3 is also encoded by other DNA sequences in this sample. The chain uses TRBV29-1 and TRBJ1-1; a weak D match, TRBD1 (5 bases). Trimming left V 4 bases short and J 7 bases short, with 7 bases between. From germline, CDR1 is SQVTM and CDR2 ANQGSEA. The CDR3 totals 10 residues. DNA for the CDR3: TGCAGCGTTGTGGGACTTGAAGCTTTCTTT. Translated: CSVVGLEAFF.

The CDR3 nucleotides read TGTGCCAGCAGTTATACGAGGGCGTTCTATGGCTACACCTTC. As protein: CASSYTRAFYGYTF. The chain uses TRBV6-5 and TRBJ1-2; D not certain. CDR1 and CDR2 from the germline V gene are MNHEY and SVGAGI. This CDR3 has 14 amino acids. Between the trimmed V and J ends, which lost 3 bases and 4 bases, there was a span of 12 bases.

In the case of this clone: In the same sample, other DNA sequences code for this CDR3. This chain links TRBV7-9 with TRBJ1-1; D is uncertain. This CDR3 spans 13 amino acids. Germline CDR1 reads SEHNR; CDR2 reads FQNEAQ (reference sequence). Trimming shortened V by 0 bases and J by 6 bases, and 8 bases separated the two germline ends. The CDR3 spells CASSLAGLAEAFF. The CDR3 DNA reads as TGTGCCAGCAGCTTAGCGGGATTGGCTGAAGCTTTCTTT.

For the CDR3, the DNA is TGTGCCAGCAGTTACGGACGGAGACACTACGAGCAGTACTTC. Its protein product is CASSYGRRHYEQYF. The chain joins TRBV6-5 to TRBJ2-7; the D is unclear. Trimming removed 2 bases at V and 3 bases at J, with 11 bases between. Per germline, CDR1 MNHEY and CDR2 SVGAGI. The CDR3 totals 14 residues.

This rearrangement joins TRBV28 to TRBJ1-2; weak D call: TRBD1 (6 bases). Trimming stripped 8 bases from V and 5 bases from J, with 30 bases between. Germline CDR1 is MDHEN and CDR2 is SYDVKM. CDR3 length: 18 amino acids. The DNA of the CDR3 is TGTGCCAGCGAGGAGGGAGGGGCCGGGGGCGAGCCATCTTATGGCTACACCTTC. It encodes CASEEGGAGGEPSYGYTF.

The chain recombines TRBV7-2 with TRBJ1-1; D not resolved. CDR3 size: 13 residues. The V and J ends lost 3 bases and 5 bases respectively, with 10 bases between them. From germline, CDR1 is SGHTA and CDR2 FQGNSA. The DNA for the CDR3 is TGTGCCAGCAGCTTGCACCGTAGTACTGAAGCTTTCTTT. Its protein is CASSLHRSTEAFF.

The V and J genes are TRBV6-1 and TRBJ2-6; D call uncertain. Germline V gene sequence: CDR1 MNHNS, CDR2 SASEGT. Trimming pared 4 bases from V and 4 bases from J, leaving 14 bases between. This CDR3 has 16 residues. This chain's CDR3 is CASSGRARVGANVLTF. CDR3 nucleotides: TGTGCCAGCAGTGGGAGAGCCCGGGTCGGGGCCAACGTCCTGACTTTC.

Of note for this clone: Other DNA sequences in the sample encode the same CDR3. The chain is built from TRBV5-1 and TRBJ2-1; weak D call: TRBD1 (6 bases). The germline V and J ends were trimmed by 4 bases and 4 bases, with 15 bases remaining between them. CDR1 and CDR2 (germline): SGHRS, YFSETQ. The CDR3 has 15 residues. CDR3 nucleotide sequence: TGCGCCAGCAGCCTCGCCGGGACAAGTTACAATGAGCAGTTCTTC. Translation gives CASSLAGTSYNEQFF.

CDR3 sequence: CASSPLPYEQYF. CDR3 in DNA: TGTGCCAGCAGCCCGTTGCCCTACGAGCAGTACTTC. The rearrangement links TRBV7-9 to TRBJ2-7; D is unresolved. The germline gives CDR1 SEHNR, CDR2 FQNEAQ (reference sequence). The V gene lost 5 bases and the J gene lost 2 bases, with 7 bases spanning the gap. The CDR3 sequence is 12 residues long. Full variable domain (missing parts from reference TRBV7-9 and TRBJ2-7): DTGVSQNPRHKITKRGQNVTFRCDPISEHNRLYWYRQTLGQGPEFLTYFQNEAQLEKSRLLSDRFSAERPKGSFSTLEIQRTEQGDSAMYLCASSPLPYEQYFGPGTRLTVT.

The chain is built from TRBV11-3 and TRBJ2-7; 7 nucleotides line up with TRBD2. Losses at the gene ends were 5 bases for V and 6 bases for J; bases not matched to a gene: 7. From germline, CDR1 is SGHNT and CDR2 YENEEA. This CDR3 is built from 13 residues. CDR3 sequence (DNA): TGTGCCAGCAGCCGGACTAGGGTGGGCGAGCAGTACTTC. This gives the protein CASSRTRVGEQYF.

The chain recombines TRBV4-1 with TRBJ2-2, with D tentatively TRBD2 (6 bases). Germline V gene sequence: CDR1 MGHRA, CDR2 YSYEKL. This CDR3 has 16 residues. The germline V and J ends were trimmed by 1 base and 4 bases, with 13 bases remaining between them. CDR3 loop: CASSQVGTGITGELFF. The CDR3 bases are TGCGCCAGCAGCCAAGTGGGGACTGGAATCACCGGGGAGCTGTTTTTT.

This chain uses TRBV7-2 with TRBJ2-3; no definite D call. V was cut by 2 bases and J by 0 bases, with 12 bases left in between. The germline CDR1 and CDR2 sequences are SGHTA and FQGNSA. The CDR3 contains 16 residues. The chain's CDR3 is CASSLIGSSSTDTQYF. The CDR3 region has the DNA TGTGCCAGCAGCTTAATCGGGTCCTCTAGCACAGATACGCAGTATTTT.

The chain combines TRBV29-1 with TRBJ2-2; D remains unclear. V lost 4 bases and J 7 bases, leaving 13 bases between the germline ends. The germline V gene encodes CDR1 SQVTM and CDR2 ANQGSEA. There are 13 residues in the CDR3. CDR3 in DNA: TGCAGCGTTGGGGGAAGAGGTGGCGGGGAGCTGTTTTTT. It encodes CSVGGRGGGELFF.